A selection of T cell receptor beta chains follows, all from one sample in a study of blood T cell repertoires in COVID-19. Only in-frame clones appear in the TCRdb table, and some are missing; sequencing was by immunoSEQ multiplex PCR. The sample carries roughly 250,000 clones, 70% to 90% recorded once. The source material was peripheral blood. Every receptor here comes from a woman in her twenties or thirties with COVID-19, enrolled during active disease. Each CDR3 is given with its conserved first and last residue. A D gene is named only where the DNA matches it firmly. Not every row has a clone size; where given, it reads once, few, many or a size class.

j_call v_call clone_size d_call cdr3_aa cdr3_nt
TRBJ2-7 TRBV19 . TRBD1 CASSISGQGLDEQYF TGTGCCAGTAGTATATCAGGACAGGGTTTGGACGAGCAGTACTTC
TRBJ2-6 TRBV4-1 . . CASSFQQGHSGANVLTF TGCGCCAGCAGCTTTCAACAGGGACACTCTGGGGCCAACGTCCTGACTTTC
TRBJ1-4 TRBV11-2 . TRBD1 CASSFPYSSDREEEKLFF TGTGCCAGCAGCTTCCCATATTCCAGTGACAGGGAGGAGGAAAAACTGTTTTTT
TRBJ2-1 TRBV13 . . CASSHLGARSYNEQFF TGTGCCAGCAGCCACCTGGGGGCGCGGTCCTACAATGAGCAGTTCTTC
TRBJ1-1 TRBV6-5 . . CASRDRTAFNEAFF TGTGCCAGCAGGGACCGGACAGCATTTAATGAAGCTTTCTTT
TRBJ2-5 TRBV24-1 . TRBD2 CATSERRGAQETQYF TGTGCCACCAGTGAACGGCGGGGGGCCCAAGAGACCCAGTACTTC
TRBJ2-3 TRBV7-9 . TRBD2 CASSPGLVDTQYF TGTGCCAGCAGCCCTGGACTAGTAGATACGCAGTATTTT
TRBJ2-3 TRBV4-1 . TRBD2 CASSQPGLATYTQYF TGCGCCAGCAGTCAACCGGGACTAGCAACTTACACGCAGTATTTT
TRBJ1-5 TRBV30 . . CAWSGKQNQPQHF TGTGCCTGGAGCGGGAAACAAAATCAGCCCCAGCATTTT
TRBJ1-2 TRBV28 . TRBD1 CASSLLLDRADGYTF TGTGCCAGCAGTTTACTTCTAGACAGGGCCGATGGCTACACCTTC
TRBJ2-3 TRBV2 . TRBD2 CASSQGLAGSTDTQYF TGTGCCAGCAGTCAGGGGCTAGCGGGGAGCACAGATACGCAGTATTTT
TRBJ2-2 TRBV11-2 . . CASSSHSGTTNTGELFF TGTGCCAGCAGCTCCCACTCCGGGACAACTAACACCGGGGAGCTGTTTTTT
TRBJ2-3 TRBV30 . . CAWSSTGYTDTQYF TGTGCCTGGAGCTCTACGGGGTACACAGATACGCAGTATTTT
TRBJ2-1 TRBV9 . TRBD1 CASSSRDRLFNEQFF TGTGCCAGCAGCAGCCGGGACAGACTCTTTAATGAGCAGTTCTTC
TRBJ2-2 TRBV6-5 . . CASRHNTGELFF TGTGCCAGCAGACATAACACCGGGGAGCTGTTTTTT
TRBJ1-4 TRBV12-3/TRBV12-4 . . CASGPPAGEKLFF TGTGCCAGCGGACCTCCGGCGGGCGAAAAACTGTTTTTT
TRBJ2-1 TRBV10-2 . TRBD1 CASSESNRGPAYNEQFF TGCGCCAGCAGTGAGTCGAACAGGGGCCCTGCCTACAATGAGCAGTTCTTC
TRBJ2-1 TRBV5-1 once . CASSLGGSSYNEQFF TGCGCCAGCAGCTTGGGCGGAAGTTCCTACAATGAGCAGTTCTTC
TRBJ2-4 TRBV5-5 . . CASSLTRSGAIAKNIQYF TGTGCCAGCAGCTTGACACGTAGCGGTGCTATAGCCAAAAACATTCAGTACTTC
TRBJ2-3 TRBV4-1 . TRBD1 CASSQANGGTGVSDTQYF TGCGCCAGCAGCCAAGCCAACGGAGGGACAGGGGTTTCAGATACGCAGTATTTT
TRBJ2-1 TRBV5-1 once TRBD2 CASGSGTSGGAAYNEQFF TGCGCCAGCGGTTCCGGGACTAGCGGGGGGGCCGCCTACAATGAGCAGTTCTTC
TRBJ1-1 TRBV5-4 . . CASSLFGINTEAFF TGTGCCAGCAGCTTGTTTGGCATTAACACTGAAGCTTTCTTT
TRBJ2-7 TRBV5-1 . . CASSSIQGVSYEQYF TGCGCCAGCAGCTCGATACAGGGAGTCTCCTACGAGCAGTACTTC
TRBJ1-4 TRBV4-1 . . CASSIGTAEKLFF TGCGCCAGCAGTATCGGGACTGCCGAAAAACTGTTTTTT
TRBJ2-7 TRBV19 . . CASSMNSYEQYF TGTGCCAGTAGTATGAACAGCTACGAGCAGTACTTC
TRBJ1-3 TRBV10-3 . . CAISDSSGNTIYF TGTGCCATCAGTGACAGCTCTGGAAACACCATATATTTT
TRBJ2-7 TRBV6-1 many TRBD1 CASSETGTYEQYF TGTGCCAGCAGTGAGACAGGGACCTACGAGCAGTACTTC
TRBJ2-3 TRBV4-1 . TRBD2 CASSQGAGWSDTQYF TGCGCCAGCAGCCAAGGAGCGGGGTGGTCTGATACGCAGTATTTT
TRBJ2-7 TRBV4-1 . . CASSPSRSSYEQYF TGCGCCAGCAGCCCTTCTCGGAGCTCCTACGAGCAGTACTTC
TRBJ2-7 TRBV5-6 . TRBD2 CASSLLTSGATYEQYF TGTGCCAGCAGCCTTCTGACTAGCGGGGCTACCTACGAGCAGTACTTC
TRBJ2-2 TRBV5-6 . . CASSPGTSNTGELFF TGTGCCAGCAGCCCCGGGACTTCCAACACCGGGGAGCTGTTTTTT
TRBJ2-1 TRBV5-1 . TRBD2 CASSLETSGGAYNEQFF TGCGCCAGCAGCTTGGAAACCAGCGGGGGAGCGTACAATGAGCAGTTCTTC
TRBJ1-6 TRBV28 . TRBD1 CASSQGWTGAGSPLHF TGTGCCAGCAGTCAGGGGTGGACAGGGGCTGGGTCACCCCTCCACTTT
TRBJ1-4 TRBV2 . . CASSEILSRVSEKLFF TGTGCCAGCAGTGAAATACTATCCAGGGTCAGTGAAAAACTGTTTTTT